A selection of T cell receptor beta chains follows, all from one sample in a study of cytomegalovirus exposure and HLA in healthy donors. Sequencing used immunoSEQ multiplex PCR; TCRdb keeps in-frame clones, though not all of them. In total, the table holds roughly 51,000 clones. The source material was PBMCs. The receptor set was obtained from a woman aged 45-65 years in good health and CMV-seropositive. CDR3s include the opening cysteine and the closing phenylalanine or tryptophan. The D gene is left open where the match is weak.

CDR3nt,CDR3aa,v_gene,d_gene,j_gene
TGTGCCAGCAGTGATCCACAGTTCTCTGGAAACACCATATATTTT,CASSDPQFSGNTIYF,TRBV25-1,NA,TRBJ1-3
TGTGCCAGCAGCGTAGATCCAGGGAATTCCCCCCTCCACTTT,CASSVDPGNSPLHF,TRBV9,NA,TRBJ1-6
TGTGCCAGCACCCCTGGGGACAGAAATTCACCCCTCCACTTT,CASTPGDRNSPLHF,TRBV9,TRBD1,TRBJ1-6
TGTGCCAGCAGCCCCCGCCGCCGGGACAGGGGAGAAGGTATGGGAGCTTTCTTT,CASSPRRRDRGEGMGAFF,TRBV5-4,TRBD1,TRBJ1-1
TGTGCCAGCAGCCAAGATTGGGATAGCGGGAGCTCCTACGAGCAGTACTTC,CASSQDWDSGSSYEQYF,TRBV4-2,TRBD2,TRBJ2-7
TGTGCCAGCAGTTTTATAGACAGGGGGGCGGACGAGCAGTACTTC,CASSFIDRGADEQYF,TRBV27,TRBD1,TRBJ2-7
TGTGCCAGCTCACCAGAACCACAGGGGGCGAAACGCTACACCTTC,CASSPEPQGAKRYTF,TRBV18,TRBD1,TRBJ1-2
TGCGCCAGCAGCCAAGTGGAGGGGGCGAACTATGGCTACACCTTC,CASSQVEGANYGYTF,TRBV4-3,TRBD1,TRBJ1-2
TGTGCCAGCAGCTTCGGGGGACAGGGATATGGCTACACCTTC,CASSFGGQGYGYTF,TRBV7-8,TRBD1,TRBJ1-2
TGCGCCAGCAGCTCGGGTAGTTATGAGACCCAGTACTTC,CASSSGSYETQYF,TRBV5-1,NA,TRBJ2-5
TGCGCCAGCAGCTTCCCGGGACAGGCTCACTATAGCAATCAGCCCCAGCATTTT,CASSFPGQAHYSNQPQHF,TRBV5-1,TRBD1,TRBJ1-5
TGTGCCAGCAGCTTGGAGGCAGGTTCCAAAAACATTCAGTACTTC,CASSLEAGSKNIQYF,TRBV5-4,NA,TRBJ2-4
TGTGCCAGCAGTATGGCTGTCCTCACAGATACGCAGTATTTT,CASSMAVLTDTQYF,TRBV7-9,NA,TRBJ2-3
TGCGCCAGCAGGCGGGACAGCGGCACAGATACGCAGTATTTT,CASRRDSGTDTQYF,TRBV5-1,NA,TRBJ2-3
TGTGCCAGCCGCGGGACAGGGGTCGACGGCTACACCTTC,CASRGTGVDGYTF,TRBV6-5,TRBD1,TRBJ1-2
TGTGCCAGCAGTTACTCGTGGGGCCGCTACAATGAGCAGTTCTTC,CASSYSWGRYNEQFF,TRBV6-5,NA,TRBJ2-1
TGTGCCTGGACTGTCCTAGCGGTGAGCACAGATACGCAGTATTTT,CAWTVLAVSTDTQYF,TRBV30,TRBD2,TRBJ2-3
TGTGCCTGGAGTAAGAACAGGGGTGGGTCAGGCAGCAATCAGCCCCAGCATTTT,CAWSKNRGGSGSNQPQHF,TRBV30,TRBD1,TRBJ1-5
TGTGCCAGCAGTCTATTTCGGGGTTTCACCGGGGAGCTGTTTTTT,CASSLFRGFTGELFF,TRBV6-1,NA,TRBJ2-2
TGTGCCTGGAGTCCAGATTTCTCGGGTTCGGAGACCCAGTACTTC,CAWSPDFSGSETQYF,TRBV30,NA,TRBJ2-5
TGTGCCAGCAGCTTCCGGGACTACCTCTCCTACGAGCAGTACTTC,CASSFRDYLSYEQYF,TRBV5-6,TRBD2,TRBJ2-7
TGTGCCAGCAGCGCAGGTGGCAGTCTTAATGAAAAACTGTTTTTT,CASSAGGSLNEKLFF,TRBV9,NA,TRBJ1-4
TGTGCCTGGAGTGTACTAGGGCTGAACACCGGGGAGCTGTTTTTT,CAWSVLGLNTGELFF,TRBV30,NA,TRBJ2-2
TGTGCCAGCAGTGAATGGTCAGGGGATGAAAAACTGTTTTTT,CASSEWSGDEKLFF,TRBV6-1,NA,TRBJ1-4
TGTGCCAGCAGCAACACAGATACGCAGTATTTT,CASSNTDTQYF,TRBV6-5,NA,TRBJ2-3
TGTGCCAGCAGTTTAAATCCCCGGGGCGGGGAGCTGTTTTTT,CASSLNPRGGELFF,TRBV27,NA,TRBJ2-2
TGTGCCAGCAGCTTTCGAAGAGGCACAGATACGCAGTATTTT,CASSFRRGTDTQYF,TRBV6-5,NA,TRBJ2-3
TGTGCCAGCTCACCACCGAGAGGGATGGGTTCACCCCTCCACTTT,CASSPPRGMGSPLHF,TRBV18,NA,TRBJ1-6
TGTGCCAGCAGCCGACTAGCGGGAACGGATACGCAGTATTTT,CASSRLAGTDTQYF,TRBV7-9,TRBD2,TRBJ2-3
TGTGCCAGCAGCCCCCGGACTAGCGGGGGGTACAATGAGCAGTTCTTC,CASSPRTSGGYNEQFF,TRBV9,TRBD2,TRBJ2-1
TGTGCCAGCAGTGATCGCAGGGGAAATTCACCCCTCCACTTT,CASSDRRGNSPLHF,TRBV2,NA,TRBJ1-6
TGTGCCTGGAGGGGACTAGCGGTGTACAATGAGCAGTTCTTC,CAWRGLAVYNEQFF,TRBV30,TRBD2,TRBJ2-1
TGTGCCAGTAGTATCGGGACTACGACTTACGAGCAGTACTTC,CASSIGTTTYEQYF,TRBV19,TRBD2,TRBJ2-7
TGTGCCAGCAGCGTAGAAGGACTAGTAGCACATGAGCAGTTCTTC,CASSVEGLVAHEQFF,TRBV9,TRBD2,TRBJ2-1
TGTGCCAGCAGCCCCAGCAGGGGCCGGGATGGAACTGAAGCTTTCTTT,CASSPSRGRDGTEAFF,TRBV5-6,NA,TRBJ1-1
TGTGCTAGTGGTTTGGGAACAGCCGCACTTCAAGAGACCCAGTACTTC,CASGLGTAALQETQYF,TRBV12-5,NA,TRBJ2-5
TGTGCCAGCAGCTTAGGGACAGGGGGCAATGAAAAACTGTTTTTT,CASSLGTGGNEKLFF,TRBV7-9,TRBD1,TRBJ1-4
TGTGCCAGCAGCTGGGCAGGGGGTGGTGAAAAACTGTTTTTT,CASSWAGGGEKLFF,TRBV7-8,TRBD1,TRBJ1-4
TGTGCCAGCAGTTACGGAGGGACAGGGAGTAATGAGCAGTTCTTC,CASSYGGTGSNEQFF,TRBV6-5,TRBD1,TRBJ2-1
TGTGCCAGCAGTCCTAGGACTAGCAGCAGCACAGATACGCAGTATTTT,CASSPRTSSSTDTQYF,TRBV27,TRBD2,TRBJ2-3
TGTGCCAGCAGTGAAGGGGGCCAGTACGAGCAGTACTTC,CASSEGGQYEQYF,TRBV2,NA,TRBJ2-7
TGTGCCAGCAGCCCCGGACAGGGTAACTATGGCTACACCTTC,CASSPGQGNYGYTF,TRBV5-4,TRBD1,TRBJ1-2
TGTGCCAGCAGCTTACTCCGGGACAGGGCCTACGAGCAGTACTTC,CASSLLRDRAYEQYF,TRBV12-1,NA,TRBJ2-7
TGTGCCAGCAGTAGTGGGACTAGGGACACCGGGGAGCTGTTTTTT,CASSSGTRDTGELFF,TRBV28,TRBD2,TRBJ2-2
TGTGCCAGCAGTTTATCTCCGTCACTAGCGGGAGCAAGCTACGAGCAGTACTTC,CASSLSPSLAGASYEQYF,TRBV27,TRBD2,TRBJ2-7
TGTGCCACCAGCGGACATTTGGGGTCAGAAAATATGGTTGGCTACACCTTC,CATSGHLGSENMVGYTF,TRBV15,NA,TRBJ1-2
TGTGCCAGCAGCTTAGCGCACCAGCGGGGATACGAGCAGTACTTC,CASSLAHQRGYEQYF,TRBV7-2,TRBD2,TRBJ2-7
TGTGCCAGCAGTTTAGTCTCGGACAGGGTTTCCTACGAGCAGTACTTC,CASSLVSDRVSYEQYF,TRBV28,TRBD1,TRBJ2-7
TGTGCCAGCAGAAAACAGGGTGGTAATCAGCCCCAGCATTTT,CASRKQGGNQPQHF,TRBV6-5,NA,TRBJ1-5
TGTGCCGGCCGGGGGACAGTAGACACTGAAGCTTTCTTT,CAGRGTVDTEAFF,TRBV6-1,TRBD1,TRBJ1-1
TGTGCCAGCAGCTTAATTTTTGGTCGGGGTGCAGATACGCAGTATTTT,CASSLIFGRGADTQYF,TRBV11-1,NA,TRBJ2-3
TGTGCCAGCAGGGCCCAGAACACCGGGGAGCTGTTTTTT,CASRAQNTGELFF,TRBV6-1,NA,TRBJ2-2
TGTGCCAGCCCTAGACAGGGTTTACATGGCTACACCTTC,CASPRQGLHGYTF,TRBV2,TRBD1,TRBJ1-2